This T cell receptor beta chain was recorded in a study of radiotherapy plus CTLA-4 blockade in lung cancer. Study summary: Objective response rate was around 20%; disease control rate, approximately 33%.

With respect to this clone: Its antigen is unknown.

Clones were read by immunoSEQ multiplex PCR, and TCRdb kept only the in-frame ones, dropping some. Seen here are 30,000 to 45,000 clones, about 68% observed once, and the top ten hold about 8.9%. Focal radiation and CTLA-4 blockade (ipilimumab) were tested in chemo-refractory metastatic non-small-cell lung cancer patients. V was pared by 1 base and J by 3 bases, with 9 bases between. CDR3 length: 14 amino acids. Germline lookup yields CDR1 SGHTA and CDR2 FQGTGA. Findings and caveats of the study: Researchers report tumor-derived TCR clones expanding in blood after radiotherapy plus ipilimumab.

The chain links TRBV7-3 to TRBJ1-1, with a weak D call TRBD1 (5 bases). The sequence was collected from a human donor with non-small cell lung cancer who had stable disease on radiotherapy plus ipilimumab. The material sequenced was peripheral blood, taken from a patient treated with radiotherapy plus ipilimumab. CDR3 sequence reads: CASSLNRGDTEAFF. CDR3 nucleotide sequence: TGTGCCAGCAGCTTAAATAGGGGCGACACTGAAGCTTTCTTT.